This is a list of T cell receptor beta chains from one sample in a study of T cell responses to AZD1222 COVID-19 vaccine. Assay used: immunoSEQ multiplex PCR; TCRdb lists only in-frame clones, some missing. The sample records 100,000 to 150,000 clones, approximately 92% being singletons. The sequences come from peripheral blood, collected on day 0 of AZD1222 vaccination. These receptors were obtained from an adult in good health. CDR3s include the opening cysteine and the closing phenylalanine or tryptophan. The D gene is left open where the match is weak. Size is stated for part of the rows, as once, few or many counts, or as a class when the clone is expanded.

cdr3_aa	cdr3_nt	v_call	j_call	d_call	clone_size
CASSWVLGASTDTQYF	TGTGCCAGCAGCTGGGTCCTTGGGGCAAGCACAGATACGCAGTATTTT	TRBV5-4	TRBJ2-3	.	once
CASSLGVRTNSPLHF	TGTGCCAGCAGCTTAGGAGTCAGGACAAATTCACCCCTCCACTTT	TRBV7-8	TRBJ1-6	.	.
CASSVADSNYGYTF	TGTGCCAGCAGCGTAGCGGACAGTAACTATGGCTACACCTTC	TRBV9	TRBJ1-2	.	.
CASSLGGGGNTEAFF	TGTGCCAGCAGCTTGGGGGGAGGGGGCAACACTGAAGCTTTCTTT	TRBV5-4	TRBJ1-1	TRBD1	.
CASSLLGQADTEAFF	TGTGCCAGCAGCCTACTGGGACAGGCAGACACTGAAGCTTTCTTT	TRBV7-3	TRBJ1-1	TRBD1	.
CAWRQGGLYEQYF	TGTGCCTGGAGACAGGGTGGACTTTACGAGCAGTACTTC	TRBV30	TRBJ2-7	.	.
CASTENRNTEAFF	TGTGCCAGCACCGAGAATAGGAACACTGAAGCTTTCTTT	TRBV2	TRBJ1-1	.	few
CASSSPGQSYEKLFF	TGTGCCAGCAGTTCCCCGGGACAGTCCTATGAAAAACTGTTTTTT	TRBV28	TRBJ1-4	TRBD1	.
CASRDPGLALYEQYF	TGTGCCAGCAGGGATCCGGGACTAGCATTGTACGAGCAGTACTTC	TRBV2	TRBJ2-7	TRBD2	.
CATRDRENQPQHF	TGTGCCACCAGGGACAGGGAAAATCAGCCCCAGCATTTT	TRBV24-1	TRBJ1-5	TRBD1	.
CASRGVGNTEAFF	TGTGCCAGCAGGGGGGTGGGGAACACTGAAGCTTTCTTT	TRBV27	TRBJ1-1	.	.
CARVEGGDGYTF	TGTGCCCGTGTCGAGGGAGGGGATGGCTACACCTTC	TRBV7-3	TRBJ1-2	.	.
CASSEGTYGYTF	TGTGCCAGCAGTGAGGGTACCTATGGCTACACCTTC	TRBV25-1	TRBJ1-2	.	.
CASSLAQGASGNTIYF	TGTGCCAGCTCACTGGCACAGGGGGCTTCTGGAAACACCATATATTTT	TRBV18	TRBJ1-3	TRBD1	.
CASSIPGTDTQYF	TGTGCCAGTAGTATCCCGGGAACAGATACGCAGTATTTT	TRBV19	TRBJ2-3	.	.
CASSPEGDRLYSPLHF	TGTGCCAGCTCACCGGAAGGGGACAGGCTTTATTCACCCCTCCACTTT	TRBV18	TRBJ1-6	TRBD1	.
CASSVGQGDNQPQHF	TGTGCCAGCAGCGTAGGGCAGGGCGACAATCAGCCCCAGCATTTT	TRBV9	TRBJ1-5	.	.
CASSQDGTLMYEQYF	TGCGCCAGCAGCCAAGACGGAACGCTTATGTACGAGCAGTACTTC	TRBV4-1	TRBJ2-7	.	.
CASSGGQGAKLFF	TGTGCCAGCAGCGGAGGACAGGGGGCAAAACTGTTTTTT	TRBV9	TRBJ1-4	TRBD1	.